This T cell receptor (beta chain) was identified in a study of Ad26.COV2.S vaccination and SARS-CoV-2 variants. Overall study context: In the study, Ad26.COV2.S was injected intramuscularly once, or twice 56 days apart. Overall study findings and caveats: Higher spike-specific TCR breadth was found in vaccine recipients than in placebo recipients.

This CDR3 spans 13 amino acids. Germline assignment: CDR1 GTSNPN and CDR2 SVGIG (reference sequence). V was trimmed by 1 base and J by 4 bases, leaving 8 bases between them. Sequenced by immunoSEQ multiplex PCR; TCRdb stores in-frame clones only, minus some. The sample has 300,000 to 400,000 clones, roughly 89% seen once; the top ten hold approximately 5%. Comments on this clone: Its antigen remains unidentified.

The treatment was: some 19 received Ad26.COV2.S at low or high dose, single or two shots; several received placebo; per-sample allocation not given. Sampling was performed 63 days after the first vaccine or placebo injection. An adult donor aged 18-55 years was enrolled in Boston. The sequence was obtained from a person aged 18-65 years who received the Ad26.COV2.S COVID-19 vaccine or a placebo. J is TRBJ1-3 and V is TRBV30; a weak D match, TRBD1 (5 bases). The specimen comprised peripheral blood, sampled in a trial of Ad26.COV2.S vaccine versus placebo. Written as DNA, the CDR3 is TGTGCCTGGAGTGGGGGCGACGGAAACACCATATATTTT. Its protein is CAWSGGDGNTIYF.